These 7 T cell receptor beta chains originate from one sample sequenced in a study of response to subunit inactivated influenza vaccine. TCRdb recomputed calls from the RT-PCR reads with MiXCR, one row per CDR3 protein. The table lists roughly 160,000 distinct CDR3 sequences, roughly 11% of them singletons. Sequencing used non-naive T cells sorted from PBMCs, obtained roughly 6 weeks after vaccination. These receptors all stem from a man aged 45-65 years who received an inactivated influenza vaccine.

As regards this clonotype: With a much larger clone just one base away, this may be a read error. The genes are TRBV6-2 or TRBV6-3 and TRBJ2-7; maybe TRBD2 (5 bases). Per the germline V gene, CDR1 is MNHEY and CDR2 is SVGEGT. The CDR3 spans 11 residues. CDR3 bases: TGTGCCAGCAGTCAAGACTACGAGCCGTACTTC. Amino acids: CASSQDYEPYF.

This clonotype was counted only a few times. The chain links TRBV20-1 to TRBJ2-2; D is perhaps TRBD1 (5 bases). Germline V gene sequence: CDR1 DFQATT, CDR2 SNEGSKA (reference sequence). V was pared by 0 bases and J by 4 bases, with 15 bases between. The CDR3 length is 16 residues. In DNA, the CDR3 is TGCAGTGCTAGAGATATAGACAGACAAGTCACCGGGGAGCTGTTTTTT. Residues: CSARDIDRQVTGELFF.

This clonotype was recorded a few times. The chain employs TRBV5-1 and TRBJ2-7; no firm D call. Trimming removed 3 bases from V and 2 bases from J, with 9 bases in between. The germline gives CDR1 SGHRS, CDR2 YFSETQ. The CDR3 is made up of 13 amino acids. This CDR3 reads CASSSPDTYEQYF. The CDR3 DNA reads as TGCGCCAGCAGCTCACCCGATACCTACGAGCAGTACTTC.

This clonotype was found many times. This rearrangement joins TRBV20-1 to TRBJ2-5, with D tentatively TRBD1 (6 bases). V shed 5 bases and J shed 2 bases, with 15 bases lying between them. This CDR3 has 14 residues. Germline values: CDR1 DFQATT, CDR2 SNEGSKA (reference sequence). This CDR3 is CSADLGARQETQYF. The CDR3 nucleotides are TGCAGTGCTGATTTGGGGGCCCGACAAGAGACCCAGTACTTC.

This clonotype was recorded many times. The CDR3 DNA reads TGCAGCGGCAAGTCTAATGAAAAACTGTTTTTT. Translating gives CSGKSNEKLFF. The chain is built from TRBV29-1 and TRBJ1-4; D is undetermined. Deletions cut 7 bases from V and 3 bases from J, with 6 bases between. Germline V lookup: CDR1 SQVTM, CDR2 ANQGSEA. The CDR3 has 11 residues.

This clonotype was counted at least ten times. The V gene is TRBV2, the J gene TRBJ2-7; the match to TRBD1 covers 10 bases. V trimming: 5 bases; J trimming: 6 bases; junction bases outside the gene matches: 7. Germline CDR1 reads SNHLY; CDR2 reads FYNNEI. This CDR3 has 14 residues. The CDR3 loop is CASSFPGQGPEQYF. As DNA, the CDR3 is TGTGCCAGCAGTTTCCCGGGACAGGGGCCCGAGCAGTACTTC.

This clonotype was picked up a small number of times. The chain has TRBV3-1 and TRBJ2-2, with 7 bases that match TRBD1. Germline CDR1 LGHDT, CDR2 YNNKEL (reference sequence). The CDR3 loop spans 17 amino acids. Trimming at V came to 5 bases and at J to 0 bases, leaving 9 bases not matched to a gene. The CDR3 loop reads CASSIRPQGANTGELFF. CDR3 sequence (DNA): TGTGCCAGCAGCATCCGCCCCCAGGGGGCGAACACCGGGGAGCTGTTTTTT.